One TCR beta chain is described in this entry. Trimming removed 9 bases from V and 7 bases from J, with 16 bases in between. Germline-derived CDR1 and CDR2 are LNHDA and SQIVND (reference sequence). The CDR3 length is 12 residues. This sample is drawn from a study of kidney transplant recipient with SARS-CoV-2 infection. TCRdb fed the reads into MiXCR, producing one record per CDR3 protein. The profile shows under 250,000 distinct CDR3 sequences, under 35% of them singletons. V usage is TRBV19 and J usage is TRBJ2-7; a weak D match, TRBD1 (6 bases). The sequencing here drew on a blood sample, taken at baseline and around day 110 from a kidney transplant recipient. This TCR derives from a young adult male patient who had COVID-19 and was a kidney transplant recipient. Some T cells may trace back to the graft donor. Written as DNA, the CDR3 is TGTGCCAGCGCCGGGACAACAGGAGAGCAGTACTTC. It yields the protein CASAGTTGEQYF. The variable domain in full, completed from reference TRBV19 and TRBJ2-7, reads DGGITQSPKYLFRKEGQNVTLSCEQNLNHDAMYWYRQDPGQGLRLIYYSQIVNDFQKGDIAEGYSVSREKKESFPLTVTSAQKNPTAFYLCASAGTTGEQYFGPGTRLTVT.